The 8 T cell receptor beta chains reported below all come from one sample, sequenced in a study of blood T cell repertoires in COVID-19. TCRdb's table, derived via immunoSEQ multiplex PCR, lists solely in-frame clones and lacks some. The sample carries about 180,000 clones, about 88% recorded once. The sample taken for sequencing was PBMCs or T cells enriched from blood (not recorded which). The receptors derive from a woman aged 18-30 years who had recovered from COVID-19.

The rearrangement links TRBV27 to TRBJ1-2; D gene ambiguous. This CDR3 is 13 amino acids long. The ends were cut back, 5 bases at V and 7 bases at J, with 14 bases in the middle. Germline V gene lookup returns CDR1 MNHEY and CDR2 SMNVEV (reference sequence). The CDR3 spells CASSTPYLGGYTF. The CDR3 region has the DNA TGTGCCAGCAGTACACCATACCTAGGTGGCTACACCTTC.

This clone occurred a few times. V and J are TRBV28 and TRBJ2-1; D gene uncertain. Germline CDR1 is MDHEN and CDR2 is SYDVKM. V was shortened by 3 bases and J by 1 base, with 7 bases between the two germline ends. The CDR3 contains 14 residues. Here the CDR3 reads CASSFERSYNEQFF. The CDR3 DNA reads as TGTGCCAGCAGTTTTGAGCGATCCTACAATGAGCAGTTCTTC.

The chain's CDR3 is CASSQDWIGGGTGELFF. As DNA, the CDR3 is TGCGCCAGCAGCCAAGATTGGATAGGCGGGGGAACCGGGGAGCTGTTTTTT. This chain links TRBV4-1 with TRBJ2-2; TRBD2 matches 7 bases. The CDR3 totals 17 residues. After removal of 0 bases from V and 5 bases from J, the junction contained 9 bases not matched to a gene. Germline V gene data show CDR1 as MGHRA and CDR2 as YSYEKL.

This chain joins TRBV7-2 and TRBJ1-2; 7 bases align to TRBD1. Germline CDR1 reads SGHTA; CDR2 reads FQGNSA. The CDR3 totals 14 residues. Trimming took 3 bases from V and 4 from J; bases not matched to a gene: 5. Here the CDR3 DNA reads TGTGCCAGCAGCTTTGACGACAGGGTCTATGGCTACACCTTC. Translation gives CASSFDDRVYGYTF.

The V gene is TRBV18, the J gene TRBJ1-4, with 11 bases that match TRBD1. CDR3 length: 16 amino acids. With 4 bases clipped from V and 7 bases from J, the junction kept 8 bases outside the gene matches. CDR1 is KGHSH, CDR2 LQKENI, per germline. The CDR3 DNA sequence: TGTGCCAGCTCACTACAGGACAGGGGGCTGGCTGAAAAACTGTTTTTT. This translates into CASSLQDRGLAEKLFF.

J is TRBJ2-3 and V is TRBV20-1, with D maybe TRBD2 (5 bases). With 0 bases removed from V and 11 bases from J, the gap between germline ends came to 9 bases. The CDR3 totals 11 residues. Germline values: CDR1 DFQATT, CDR2 SNEGSKA (reference sequence). CDR3 protein: CSARDGRGQYF. The CDR3 DNA reads as TGCAGTGCTAGAGATGGACGGGGGCAGTATTTT.

V is TRBV11-3 and J is TRBJ2-3, with D maybe TRBD1 (5 bases). This CDR3 has 13 amino acids. V lost 0 bases and J lost 5, with 6 bases in between. Per the germline V gene, CDR1 is SGHNT and CDR2 is YENEEA. As DNA, the CDR3 is TGTGCCAGCAGCTTAGATCAGGGAGATACGCAGTATTTT. The encoded protein is CASSLDQGDTQYF.

This chain links TRBV9 with TRBJ2-7, with 10 bases identical to TRBD2. The germline gives CDR1 SGDLS, CDR2 YYNGEE. This CDR3 is 18 amino acids long. J gave up 0 bases and V 0 bases, and 9 bases lay outside the gene matches. CDR3 in amino acids: CASSVGGAGGRNSYEQYF. CDR3 nucleotide sequence: TGTGCCAGCAGCGTAGGAGGAGCGGGGGGGAGGAACTCCTACGAGCAGTACTTC.